This TCR beta chain was profiled in a study of blood T cell repertoires in COVID-19. Study-wide background: PBMCs, B-cell-depleted T cells, or T cells provided the cDNA or gDNA that made up the material.

Per the study methods: Reference gene primer amplification in the assay estimated nucleated cell counts. This table comes from immunoSEQ multiplex PCR, and its TCRdb copy is limited to in-frame clones, with some not included. The DNA was the basis for D and trimming; V, J and clone size are from that table. This sample has some 380,000 clones, with 90% found just once. From germline, CDR1 is SGDLS and CDR2 YYNGEE. Trimming took off 0 bases at V and 4 bases at J, with 15 bases between the two ends. The CDR3 length is 16 residues. Sequencing input: peripheral blood. V and J are TRBV9 and TRBJ2-3, with D perhaps matching TRBD2 (6 bases). The source of this sequence is a man aged 18-30 years with active or convalescent COVID-19. CDR3 region: CASSVEAGFGADTQYF. CDR3 DNA sequence: TGTGCCAGCAGCGTAGAGGCGGGGTTCGGGGCAGATACGCAGTATTTT. The full variable domain, in which reference TRBV9 and TRBJ2-3 provide the parts outside the CDR3, is DSGVTQTPKHLITATGQRVTLRCSPRSGDLSVYWYQQSLDQGLQFLIQYYNGEERAKGNILERFSAQQFPDLHSELNLSSLELGDSALYFCASSVEAGFGADTQYFGPGTRLTVL.